Presented here are 14 T cell receptor beta chains from one specimen sequenced in a study of blood T cell repertoires in COVID-19. Method: immunoSEQ multiplex PCR; TCRdb's copy keeps in-frame clones and lacks some. The data show 300,000 to 500,000 clones, with around nine tenths seen just once and approximately 0.96% held by the top ten. The sequenced material came from PBMCs or T cells enriched from blood (not recorded which). The receptors were gathered from a woman aged 25 to 45 with acute COVID-19.

This chain uses TRBV9 with TRBJ1-4, with unresolved D. Germline CDR1 reads SGDLS; CDR2 reads YYNGEE. The ends were cut back, 2 bases at V and 3 bases at J, with 8 bases in the middle. This CDR3 comprises 14 residues. The CDR3 DNA reads TGTGCCAGCAGCGTCACGGTCCCTAATGAAAAACTGTTTTTT. As protein: CASSVTVPNEKLFF.

This CDR3 is CASSPDRGRLEKQYF. As DNA, the CDR3 is TGTGCCAGCAGCCCCGACAGGGGGCGACTGGAGAAGCAGTACTTC. This chain joins TRBV5-5 and TRBJ2-7, with 10 nucleotides matching TRBD1. The junction had 12 bases not matched to a gene; V was cut back by 4 bases and J by 8 bases. This CDR3 region has 15 residues. CDR1 and CDR2 (germline): SGHKS, YYEKEE (reference sequence).

The chain has TRBV19 and TRBJ2-7; perhaps TRBD1 as D (6 bases). The germline CDR1 and CDR2 sequences are LNHDA and SQIVND (reference sequence). Trimming pared 6 bases from V and 2 bases from J, leaving 14 bases between. This CDR3 region has 14 residues. CDR3 in amino acids: CASRGAGAPYEQYF. The CDR3 DNA reads as TGTGCCAGTAGGGGGGCAGGGGCCCCCTACGAGCAGTACTTC.

This chain joins TRBV29-1 and TRBJ1-4; D not resolved. The CDR3 spans 12 residues. CDR1 and CDR2 (germline): SQVTM, ANQGSEA. Trimming removed 4 bases from V and 5 bases from J, with 8 bases in between. Here the CDR3 reads CSVGGPNEKLFF. The CDR3 nucleotides read TGCAGCGTTGGAGGGCCGAATGAAAAACTGTTTTTT.

The gene calls are TRBV27 and TRBJ1-2, with no clear D. There are 15 residues in the CDR3. Trimming removed 3 bases at V and 3 bases at J, with 14 bases between. CDR1 is MNHEY and CDR2 is SMNVEV in the germline V gene (reference sequence). The CDR3: CASSFSSRVDYGYTF. CDR3 nucleotides: TGTGCCAGCAGTTTCTCCAGCCGGGTCGACTATGGCTACACCTTC.

This clone was seen just once. The J gene is TRBJ1-5, the V gene TRBV19; D gene uncertain. The CDR3 has 13 residues. Trimming stripped 6 bases from V and 6 bases from J, with 12 bases between. Germline assignment: CDR1 LNHDA and CDR2 SQIVND (reference sequence). The CDR3 sequence: CASSPGSGQPQHF. The CDR3 bases are TGTGCCAGTAGCCCCGGATCGGGTCAGCCCCAGCATTTT.

The gene calls are TRBV5-5 and TRBJ2-2; 7 positions match TRBD1. V trimming: 1 base; J trimming: 4 bases; junction bases outside the gene matches: 4. This CDR3 is 15 amino acids long. Germline CDR1 reads SGHKS; CDR2 reads YYEKEE (reference sequence). The CDR3 bases are TGTGCCAGCAGCTTGACCGGGACAGTCACCGGGGAGCTGTTTTTT. It specifies CASSLTGTVTGELFF.

The gene calls are TRBV7-2 and TRBJ2-2; D is perhaps TRBD1 (6 bases). The CDR3 spans 16 residues. Germline V gene lookup returns CDR1 SGHTA and CDR2 FQGNSA. V lost 1 base and J lost 4, with 13 bases in between. The CDR3 sequence: CASSLVRTEITGELFF. CDR3 DNA: TGTGCCAGCAGCTTAGTCCGGACAGAAATCACCGGGGAGCTGTTTTTT. The complete variable domain, with remaining parts taken from reference TRBV7-2 and TRBJ2-2, reads GAGVSQSPSNKVTEKGKDVELRCDPISGHTALYWYRQSLGQGLEFLIYFQGNSAPDKSGLPSDRFSAERTGGSVSTLTIQRTQQEDSAVYLCASSLVRTEITGELFFGEGSRLTVL.

The J gene is TRBJ2-3, the V gene TRBV10-1; 9 bases align to TRBD1. V gave up 7 bases and J gave up 2 bases; unmatched junction bases: 4. The CDR3 is 14 residues long. CDR1 is WNHNN and CDR2 is SYGVQD in the germline V gene (reference sequence). The CDR3 nucleotides are TGCGCCAGCAACGGACAGGGGATCACAGATACGCAGTATTTT. Protein sequence: CASNGQGITDTQYF.

V gene TRBV7-2 combines with J gene TRBJ2-1, with 8 bases lining up with TRBD2. The CDR3 runs 16 residues. Trimming cost V 1 base and J 5 bases; bases outside gene matches: 7. Germline CDR1 SGHTA, CDR2 FQGNSA. The CDR3 loop is CASSLVPRRGDNEQFF. DNA for the CDR3: TGTGCCAGCAGCTTAGTCCCGCGGCGGGGGGACAATGAGCAGTTCTTC.

The chain has TRBV7-6 and TRBJ2-1, with 7 bases matching TRBD1. V was pared by 5 bases and J by 6 bases, with 13 bases of the junction left unmatched. The CDR3 contains 16 residues. CDR1 SGHVS and CDR2 FNYEAQ come from the germline V gene. The CDR3 nucleotides are TGTGCCAGCAGCCAAACTTCGGGACAGATCGTCAATGAGCAGTTCTTC. This gives the protein CASSQTSGQIVNEQFF.

The genes are TRBV5-5 and TRBJ2-7; 11 nucleotides align to TRBD1. Per germline, CDR1 SGHKS and CDR2 YYEKEE (reference sequence). The CDR3 totals 15 residues. J lost 2 bases, V lost 4 bases, and 5 bases had no gene match. The CDR3 loop is CASSGGQGVTYEQYF. The CDR3 DNA is TGTGCCAGCAGCGGGGGACAGGGGGTTACCTACGAGCAGTACTTC.

The chain joins TRBV7-3 to TRBJ2-1; 12 positions match TRBD2. The CDR3 is 14 residues long. Trimming cost V 5 bases and J 6 bases; bases outside gene matches: 2. Germline CDR1 and CDR2: SGHTA and FQGTGA. The CDR3 sequence is CASSKTSGGNEQFF. In DNA form, the CDR3 reads TGTGCCAGCAGCAAGACTAGCGGGGGCAATGAGCAGTTCTTC.

Remarks on this clone: Other DNA sequences in the sample encode the same CDR3. This chain uses TRBV7-8 with TRBJ1-1; no definite D call. Trimming cost V 1 base and J 1 base, with 7 bases left between them. The CDR3 loop spans 14 amino acids. Germline V gives CDR1 SGHVS, CDR2 FQNEAQ. The CDR3 loop reads CASSLVSGNTEAFF. In DNA, the CDR3 is TGTGCCAGCAGCTTAGTTTCCGGGAACACTGAAGCTTTCTTT.